This T cell receptor (beta chain) was identified in a study of T cell responses to AZD1222 COVID-19 vaccine. From germline, CDR1 is PRHDT and CDR2 FYEKMQ (reference sequence). This CDR3 region has 16 residues. The V segment lost 5 bases and the J segment 4 bases; nucleotides outside the gene matches: 9. The assay was immunoSEQ multiplex PCR, and TCRdb's table has in-frame clones only and misses some. Of 80,000 or so clones listed, nearly 90% were seen once; the top ten hold less than 1.6%. This chain connects TRBV13 to TRBJ1-3, with TRBD1 identical over 9 bases. The clonotype originates from an adult in good health. Sequencing was performed on peripheral blood, taken on day 0 of AZD1222 vaccination. The CDR3: CASSPPGTGFGNTIYF. The CDR3 DNA is TGTGCCAGCAGCCCACCCGGGACAGGGTTCGGAAACACCATATATTTT.